Listed below are T cell receptor beta chains from one sample, sequenced in a study of blood T cell repertoires in COVID-19. Sequenced by immunoSEQ multiplex PCR; TCRdb stores in-frame clones only, minus some. The table includes some 300,000 clones, nearly 90% detected once. Specimen: peripheral blood. These receptor sequences come from a woman in her thirties or forties with COVID-19, enrolled during active disease. CDR3s include the opening cysteine and the closing phenylalanine or tryptophan. D genes are given only for firm matches. Only part of the rows carry a size: once, few, many, or a class if the clone is expanded.

j_call clone_size v_call d_call cdr3_nt cdr3_aa
TRBJ1-1 . TRBV6-6 TRBD1 TGTGCCAGCAGCCGAACCCGGACAGGAGGGAAAGCTGAAGCTTTCTTT CASSRTRTGGKAEAFF
TRBJ2-7 . TRBV6-5 . TGTGCCAGCAGTTACGGGTCAGGCCCCAACGAGCAGTACTTC CASSYGSGPNEQYF
TRBJ2-1 once TRBV7-9 . TGTGCCAGCAGCTCATGGACTACGAGCTCCTACAATGAGCAGTTCTTC CASSSWTTSSYNEQFF
TRBJ2-5 once TRBV11-2 . TGTGCCAGCAGCGTTACAAGCGGCGGGACCCAGTACTTC CASSVTSGGTQYF
TRBJ2-3 . TRBV7-6 . TGTGCCAGCAGCCTCGATCCAGGGACAGATACGCAGTATTTT CASSLDPGTDTQYF
TRBJ1-4 . TRBV7-3 . TGTGCCAGCAGCTTAATGTTTAGTGAAAAACTGTTTTTT CASSLMFSEKLFF
TRBJ1-1 . TRBV2 . TGTGCCAGCAGGGCGGGCCTCATGAACACTGAAGCTTTCTTT CASRAGLMNTEAFF
TRBJ1-2 once TRBV7-9 TRBD1 TGTGCCAGCAGCTTAGGGGTAGGACAGGGCGGAGGCTACACCTTC CASSLGVGQGGGYTF
TRBJ2-7 . TRBV12-3/TRBV12-4 . TGTGCCAGCAGTGATGACAGCTACGAGCAGTACTTC CASSDDSYEQYF
TRBJ2-4 . TRBV19 TRBD1 TGTGCCAGTTCCGCCCGACAGGGAAAAAACATTCAGTACTTC CASSARQGKNIQYF
TRBJ2-7 few TRBV7-8 TRBD1 TGTGCCAGCAGCTTTTCCGCCCAGGGGGCGACCGAGCAGTACTTC CASSFSAQGATEQYF
TRBJ2-1 . TRBV24-1 . TGTGCCACCAGTCCTGAGAGTTACAATGAGCAGTTCTTC CATSPESYNEQFF
TRBJ1-6 . TRBV14 . TGTGCCAGCAGCCCCCTCAAACCCTTTACTCCTAATTCACCCCTCCACTTT CASSPLKPFTPNSPLHF
TRBJ2-1 . TRBV5-1 . TGCGCCAGCAGCCCCCCTGGGGCTGAGAATGAGCAGTTCTTC CASSPPGAENEQFF
TRBJ1-3 . TRBV2 . TGTGCCAGCAGTGAGACAGTGCACTCTGGAAACACCATATATTTT CASSETVHSGNTIYF
TRBJ1-1 . TRBV24-1 . TGTGCCACCAGTCGAGGCTTGAACACTGAAGCTTTCTTT CATSRGLNTEAFF
TRBJ2-7 . TRBV4-1 TRBD1 TGCGCCAGCAGCCAATCGGCAGGGGGCGCTTCCTACGAGCAGTACTTC CASSQSAGGASYEQYF